What follows are 19 T cell receptor beta chains derived from one specimen sequenced in a study of monozygotic twins with inflammatory bowel disease. After re-calling the 5' RACE reads, TCRdb lists one entry per CDR3 protein, DNA absent. This sample's table reports approximately 400,000 distinct CDR3 sequences. Sequenced sample: blood. The receptor set was obtained from a human donor with ulcerative colitis or Crohn's disease, or a healthy co-twin of an affected twin (not recorded which).

The chain recombines TRBV7-9 with TRBJ1-3; TCRdb gives TRBD1 as the D gene, but with no DNA this cannot be confirmed. This CDR3 comprises 15 residues. Per the germline V gene, CDR1 is SEHNR and CDR2 is FQNEAQ (reference sequence). CDR3 region: CASSYPGGIGNTIYF.

The V and J genes are TRBV5-1 and TRBJ2-3; as DNA is missing, the TRBD1 call by TCRdb cannot be tested. This CDR3 spans 16 amino acids. Germline V gene lookup returns CDR1 SGHRS and CDR2 YFSETQ. The CDR3 spells CASSLDGDRSTDTQYF.

This chain joins TRBV11-3 and TRBJ2-1; TCRdb reports TRBD1, a call that lacks DNA to check it against. The germline V gene has CDR1 SGHNT and CDR2 YENEEA. The CDR3 runs to 14 residues. This CDR3 reads CASNSGGLNNEQFF.

The J gene is TRBJ1-6, the V gene TRBV2; TCRdb names TRBD1, which stays unverified in the absence of DNA. The CDR3 contains 16 residues. Germline values: CDR1 SNHLY, CDR2 FYNNEI. The CDR3 loop reads CASSRDRQGNNSPLHF.

This chain connects TRBV12-3 or TRBV12-4 to TRBJ2-2; TCRdb gives TRBD2 as the D gene, but with no DNA this cannot be confirmed. CDR3 size: 16 residues. Here the CDR3 reads CASSLDSGSRTGELFF.

V and J are TRBV20-1 and TRBJ1-1. CDR1 and CDR2 (germline): DFQATT, SNEGSKA (reference sequence). This CDR3 contains 12 residues. The chain's CDR3 is CSASYGGTEAFF.

The rearrangement joins TRBV5-1 to TRBJ1-4; the TCRdb D gene call, TRBD1, has no DNA to confirm it. The germline V gene has CDR1 SGHRS and CDR2 YFSETQ. The CDR3 is made up of 16 amino acids. CDR3 region: CASSLAAGGLNEKLFF.

The genes are TRBV12-3 or TRBV12-4 and TRBJ2-7; TCRdb outputs TRBD1, but without DNA this stays unchecked. The CDR3 is 14 amino acids. Here the CDR3 reads CASSSDRGEYEQYF.

CDR3 protein: CASSQQSASNQETQYF. V gene TRBV5-1 combines with J gene TRBJ2-5. CDR1 and CDR2 from the germline V gene are SGHRS and YFSETQ. CDR3 length: 16 amino acids.

V usage is TRBV29-1 and J usage is TRBJ1-3. The CDR3 runs to 13 residues. CDR1 is SQVTM, CDR2 ANQGSEA, per germline. The CDR3 spells CSVSSKGGNTIYF.

This chain joins TRBV5-5 and TRBJ2-3; the D call from TCRdb, TRBD2, cannot be confirmed without DNA. The CDR3 extends over 13 amino acids. The germline gives CDR1 SGHKS, CDR2 YYEKEE (reference sequence). CDR3 sequence reads: CASKRGGTDTQYF.

The chain combines TRBV19 with TRBJ2-1; TCRdb returns TRBD1, unconfirmable since there is no DNA. This CDR3 region has 15 residues. The germline gives CDR1 LNHDA, CDR2 SQIVND (reference sequence). The CDR3 region is CASSPGEGVYNELFF. The full variable domain, in which reference TRBV19 and TRBJ2-1 provide the parts outside the CDR3, is DGGITQSPKYLFRKEGQNVTLSCEQNLNHDAMYWYRQDPGQGLRLIYYSQIVNDFQKGDIAEGYSVSREKKESFPLTVTSAQKNPTAFYLCASSPGEGVYNELFFGPGTRLTVL.

The rearrangement links TRBV6-5 to TRBJ2-7; there is no DNA to check the TCRdb D call of TRBD2. The CDR3 is made up of 18 amino acids. Germline-derived CDR1 and CDR2 are MNHEY and SVGAGI. The CDR3 here is CASSFALAGVIHPYEQYF.

This chain uses TRBV4-2 with TRBJ1-2. The CDR3 is 13 amino acids. Looked up from germline, CDR1 is LGHNA and CDR2 is YNFKEQ. CDR3 region: CASSQEKSDGYTF.

CDR3 residues: CASSVGRWADSNTGELFF. The chain couples TRBV9 to TRBJ2-2; without DNA, the TCRdb call of TRBD2 cannot be checked. Germline lookup yields CDR1 SGDLS and CDR2 YYNGEE. This CDR3 is 18 amino acids long.

V is TRBV5-5 and J is TRBJ1-1. The CDR3 spans 14 residues. Germline loops: CDR1 SGHKS, CDR2 YYEKEE (reference sequence). CDR3 loop: CASSLEQSNTEAFF. Full variable domain (rest looked up from reference TRBV5-5 and TRBJ1-1): DAGVTQSPTHLIKTRGQQVTLRCSPISGHKSVSWYQQVLGQGPQFIFQYYEKEERGRGNFPDRFSARQFPNYSSELNVNALLLGDSALYLCASSLEQSNTEAFFGQGTRLTVV.

V is TRBV6-6 and J is TRBJ2-7; TCRdb lists TRBD2, though no DNA is available to test this call. The CDR3 spans 14 residues. CDR1 and CDR2 from the germline V gene are MNHNY and SVGAGI (reference sequence). The chain's CDR3 is CASTSGLAGYEQYF.

This rearrangement joins TRBV20-1 to TRBJ1-1; the TCRdb D gene call, TRBD1, has no DNA to confirm it. Germline V gene lookup returns CDR1 DFQATT and CDR2 SNEGSKA (reference sequence). The CDR3 covers 17 residues. The chain's CDR3 is CSAIHTGTGVYKSEAFF.

The chain is built from TRBV20-1 and TRBJ2-6; TCRdb gives TRBD1 as the D gene, but with no DNA this cannot be confirmed. This CDR3 is built from 17 residues. Germline V gene sequence: CDR1 DFQATT, CDR2 SNEGSKA (reference sequence). CDR3 sequence: CSARSSDRETGANVLTF.